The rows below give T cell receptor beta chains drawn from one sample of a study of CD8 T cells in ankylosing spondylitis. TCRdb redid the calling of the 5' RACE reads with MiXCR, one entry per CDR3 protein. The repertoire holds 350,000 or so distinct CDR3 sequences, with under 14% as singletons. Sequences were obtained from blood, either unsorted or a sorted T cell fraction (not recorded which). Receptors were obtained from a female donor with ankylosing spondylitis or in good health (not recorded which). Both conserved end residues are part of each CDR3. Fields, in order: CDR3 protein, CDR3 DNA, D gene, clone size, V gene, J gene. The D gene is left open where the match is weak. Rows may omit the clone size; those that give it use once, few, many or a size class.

CASRGEGFGYTF	TGCGCCAGCAGGGGCGAGGGGTTTGGCTACACCTTC	NA	many	TRBV4-1	TRBJ1-2
CASSTTGGNPGETQYF	TGTGCCAGCAGCACTACGGGGGGCAACCCTGGGGAGACCCAGTACTTC	NA	NA	TRBV9	TRBJ2-5
CPSSPRTVLAKNIQYF	TGTCCCAGCAGTCCTCGGACGGTTCTAGCCAAAAACATTCAGTACTTC	NA	NA	TRBV6-2/TRBV6-3	TRBJ2-4
CASLEETQYF	TGTGCCAGCCTAGAAGAGACCCAGTACTTC	NA	many	TRBV27	TRBJ2-5
CASSDGQVGTQPQHF	TGCGCCAGCAGTGACGGACAGGTTGGTACCCAGCCCCAGCATTTT	TRBD1	many	TRBV10-1	TRBJ1-5
CASSLAQGAPFEAFF	TGTGCCAGCAGTTTAGCTCAGGGGGCCCCTTTTGAAGCTTTCTTT	TRBD1	many	TRBV12-3/TRBV12-4	TRBJ1-1
CASSVDRGTKMNYGYTF	TGTGCCAGCAGCGTGGACAGGGGAACCAAAATGAACTATGGCTACACCTTC	TRBD1	many	TRBV9	TRBJ1-2
CASSFTSGGSLYNEQFF	TGTGCCAGCAGTTTTACTAGCGGGGGGTCCCTCTACAATGAGCAGTTCTTC	TRBD2	NA	TRBV27	TRBJ2-1
CASSYRSRGRTREQYF	TGTGCCAGCAGTTACCGGTCCAGGGGTAGAACTCGCGAGCAGTACTTC	NA	many	TRBV6-8	TRBJ2-7
CASSLQGPGANVLTF	TGTGCCAGCAGCTTACAGGGTCCCGGGGCCAACGTCCTGACTTTC	NA	NA	TRBV7-2	TRBJ2-6
CASSTPRGGVKGQYF	TGTGCCAGCAGTACCCCTCGGGGCGGGGTCAAGGGGCAGTACTTC	NA	NA	TRBV28	TRBJ2-7
CASSLEASSYGYTF	TGCGCCAGCAGCTTGGAGGCCAGCTCCTATGGCTACACCTTC	NA	NA	TRBV5-1	TRBJ1-2
CASSLGTGGDTEAFF	TGTGCCAGCAGTTTGGGAACAGGGGGGGACACTGAAGCTTTCTTT	TRBD1	NA	TRBV27	TRBJ1-1
CASSLGTSGDTQYF	TGCGCCAGCAGCTTGGGGACTAGCGGGGATACGCAGTATTTT	TRBD2	many	TRBV5-1	TRBJ2-3
CATSDPDRDGSGELFF	TGTGCCACCAGTGACCCTGACAGGGACGGGTCCGGGGAGCTGTTTTTT	TRBD1	many	TRBV24-1	TRBJ2-2
CASSLDQTDTQYF	TGTGCCAGCAGTTTGGATCAGACAGATACGCAGTATTTT	NA	many	TRBV12-3/TRBV12-4	TRBJ2-3
CASSLSPPLHF	TGTGCCAGCAGTTTATCACCACCCCTCCACTTT	NA	many	TRBV28	TRBJ1-6
CSAAGRGSNQPQHF	TGCAGTGCCGCGGGAAGGGGGAGCAATCAGCCCCAGCATTTT	NA	many	TRBV20-1	TRBJ1-5
CASRTGPYNEQFF	TGTGCCAGTAGGACGGGGCCCTACAATGAGCAGTTCTTC	NA	NA	TRBV27	TRBJ2-1
CASSPGTDSNQPQHF	TGCGCCAGCAGCCCCGGGACGGATAGCAATCAGCCCCAGCATTTT	NA	many	TRBV5-1	TRBJ1-5
CASSVGFGGSYEQYF	TGTGCCAGCAGCGTAGGGTTCGGGGGCTCCTACGAGCAGTACTTC	NA	many	TRBV9	TRBJ2-7
CSAVSWTELNEKLFF	TGCAGTGCTGTGTCCTGGACAGAACTAAATGAAAAACTGTTTTTT	NA	few	TRBV20-1	TRBJ1-4
CASSFRPQTNTGELFF	TGTGCCAGCAGTTTTCGGCCCCAGACGAACACCGGGGAGCTGTTTTTT	NA	many	TRBV12-3/TRBV12-4	TRBJ2-2
CASSKWAGASQPQHF	TGTGCCAGCAGCAAATGGGCGGGGGCGAGTCAGCCCCAGCATTTT	NA	many	TRBV21-1	TRBJ1-5
CASSYGQGISTDTQYF	TGTGCCAGCAGTTACGGGCAGGGGATAAGCACAGATACGCAGTATTTT	NA	many	TRBV6-2/TRBV6-3	TRBJ2-3
CASSHSNQPQHF	TGTGCCAGTTCACATAGCAATCAGCCCCAGCATTTT	NA	many	TRBV27	TRBJ1-5
CASSQDPKTKQFF	TGTGCCAGCAGCCAAGATCCTAAGACCAAGCAGTTCTTC	NA	few	TRBV3-1	TRBJ2-1
CASSLDTGNQPQHF	TGCGCCAGCAGCTTGGACACGGGCAATCAGCCCCAGCATTTT	NA	NA	TRBV5-1	TRBJ1-5
CASSYSDNQPQHF	TGTGCCAGCAGTTACTCGGACAATCAGCCCCAGCATTTT	NA	few	TRBV6-2/TRBV6-3	TRBJ1-5
CASSFGPSGNTIYF	TGTGCCAGCAGTTTCGGGCCCTCTGGAAACACCATATATTTT	NA	NA	TRBV27	TRBJ1-3
CSASRTGRGGYTF	TGCAGTGCTAGCCGGACAGGGAGGGGGGGCTACACCTTC	TRBD1	many	TRBV20-1	TRBJ1-2
CSASGWSPGNTIYF	TGCAGTGCTAGTGGGTGGTCGCCTGGAAACACCATATATTTT	NA	many	TRBV20-1	TRBJ1-3
CASSIKVPNTGELFF	TGTGCCAGCAGTATTAAAGTCCCGAACACCGGGGAGCTGTTTTTT	NA	NA	TRBV12-3/TRBV12-4	TRBJ2-2
CSALTSGGSYEQYF	TGCAGTGCTTTGACTAGCGGGGGATCCTACGAGCAGTACTTC	TRBD2	many	TRBV20-1	TRBJ2-7
CASSIGTNAYEQYF	TGTGCCAGCAGTATCGGGACAAATGCCTACGAGCAGTACTTC	NA	many	TRBV2	TRBJ2-7
CASSFPHNTGELFF	TGCGCCAGCAGCTTCCCCCACAACACCGGGGAGCTGTTTTTT	NA	many	TRBV5-1	TRBJ2-2
CASSSRSFQETQYF	TGCGCCAGCAGCTCCCGATCGTTCCAAGAGACCCAGTACTTC	NA	NA	TRBV4-3	TRBJ2-5
CASSLSAGSLYEQYF	TGTGCCAGCAGCTTATCGGCAGGCTCCCTCTACGAGCAGTACTTC	NA	NA	TRBV7-8	TRBJ2-7
CASSYGERYGYTF	TGTGCCAGCAGTTACGGGGAGCGCTATGGCTACACCTTC	NA	many	TRBV6-6	TRBJ1-2
CAIGNGNTEAFF	TGTGCCATCGGAAATGGAAACACTGAAGCTTTCTTT	NA	many	TRBV10-3	TRBJ1-1
CASSPNRMNTEAFF	TGTGCCAGCAGCCCCAATCGGATGAACACTGAAGCTTTCTTT	NA	few	TRBV7-8	TRBJ1-1
CASSDPGRAVNEQFF	TGTGCCAGCAGTGACCCCGGGAGGGCAGTTAATGAGCAGTTCTTC	TRBD2	many	TRBV6-4	TRBJ2-1
CASSQTGTGPGTTYEQYF	TGCGCCAGCAGCCAGACCGGGACAGGACCAGGGACCACTTACGAGCAGTACTTC	TRBD1	NA	TRBV5-1	TRBJ2-7
CAISGGQGGSAGELFF	TGTGCCATCAGCGGGGGACAGGGTGGATCGGCCGGGGAGCTGTTTTTT	TRBD1	many	TRBV10-3	TRBJ2-2
CASSVSARQGVYEQYF	TGTGCCAGCAGTGTATCGGCGCGACAGGGGGTCTACGAGCAGTACTTC	TRBD1	many	TRBV28	TRBJ2-7
CASSPPGRSNEKLFF	TGTGCCAGCTCACCACCCGGCAGGAGTAATGAAAAACTGTTTTTT	NA	NA	TRBV18	TRBJ1-4
CASGREIGEQYF	TGTGCCAGCGGCCGGGAAATCGGGGAGCAGTACTTC	NA	NA	TRBV2	TRBJ2-7
CASSFTGVTFEAFF	TGCGCCAGCAGCTTTACTGGAGTGACATTTGAAGCTTTCTTT	NA	many	TRBV5-1	TRBJ1-1